These 20 T cell receptor beta chains share one sample of origin, sequenced in a study of blood T cell repertoires in COVID-19. TCRdb's copy holds only in-frame clones and misses some; the assay was immunoSEQ multiplex PCR. Of approximately 190,000 clones in the sample, around 90% are singletons; the top ten hold approximately 5.6%. The sample comprised peripheral blood. The receptors derive from a man aged 40-49 years with active or convalescent COVID-19.

J is TRBJ1-1 and V is TRBV9; D uncertain. V was clipped by 3 bases and J by 5 bases, with 17 bases between them. The germline V gene encodes CDR1 SGDLS and CDR2 YYNGEE. The CDR3 consists of 15 residues. CDR3 DNA: TGTGCCAGCAGCGCCCGCCTCTGGGGAGATACTGAAGCTTTCTTT. Translation gives CASSARLWGDTEAFF.

This sequence joins TRBV27 and TRBJ2-2; D possibly corresponds to TRBD2 (6 bases). Germline CDR1 MNHEY, CDR2 SMNVEV (reference sequence). V lost 3 bases, J lost 6 bases, and 8 bases lay in between. The CDR3 totals 13 residues. The CDR3 loop is CASSFWEAGELFF. CDR3 coding DNA: TGTGCCAGCAGTTTTTGGGAGGCCGGGGAGCTGTTTTTT.

This clone was seen a few times. The chain has TRBV6-2 or TRBV6-3 and TRBJ2-3, with 8 bases aligning to TRBD1. V trimming: 6 bases; J trimming: 2 bases; junction bases outside the gene matches: 7. Germline loops: CDR1 MNHEY, CDR2 SVGEGT. CDR3 size: 15 residues. The CDR3 sequence: CASSWTGTDTDTQYF. CDR3 DNA: TGTGCCAGCAGCTGGACAGGGACAGACACAGATACGCAGTATTTT.

The table lists this clone with a count of one. The rearrangement uses TRBV5-8 and TRBJ2-5; 11 bases line up with TRBD1. The CDR3 is made up of 16 amino acids. Germline CDR1 SGHTS, CDR2 YDEGEE. With V trimmed by 4 bases and J by 5 bases, 10 bases remained unmatched. In DNA form, the CDR3 reads TGTGCCAGCAGCGTCAGGACAGGGGGCCTGTGGGAGACCCAGTACTTC. It codes for CASSVRTGGLWETQYF.

The rearrangement joins TRBV3-1 (or the pseudogene TRBV3-2) to TRBJ2-2; TRBD2 matches at 8 bases. The CDR3 is made up of 18 amino acids. V was pared by 0 bases and J by 3 bases, with 9 bases of the junction left unmatched. CDR1 LGHDT and CDR2 YNNKEL come from the germline V gene (reference sequence). The CDR3 here is CASSQEVRAGDHTGELFF. Here the CDR3 DNA reads TGTGCCAGCAGCCAAGAGGTGCGAGCGGGGGACCACACCGGGGAGCTGTTTTTT.

J is TRBJ2-7 and V is TRBV4-2; TRBD1 agrees at 8 bases. There are 16 residues in the CDR3. Germline assignment: CDR1 LGHNA and CDR2 YNFKEQ. Losses at the gene ends were 1 base for V and 3 bases for J; bases not matched to a gene: 8. CDR3 nucleotide sequence: TGTGCCAGCAGCCAAGCTTCCGGACAGGGATACTACGAGCAGTACTTC. Protein product: CASSQASGQGYYEQYF.

This chain uses TRBV7-3 with TRBJ1-6; 7 positions agree with TRBD1. The CDR3 totals 15 residues. V was pared by 4 bases and J by 7 bases, with 7 bases of the junction left unmatched. The germline V gene has CDR1 SGHTA and CDR2 FQGTGA. The CDR3 here is CASSSTGAQNSPLHF. CDR3 DNA sequence: TGTGCCAGCAGCTCCACAGGGGCCCAGAATTCACCCCTCCACTTT.

The rearrangement joins TRBV2 to TRBJ1-2; a possible D gene is TRBD1 (6 bases). Deletions cut 4 bases from V and 10 bases from J, with 22 bases between. Looked up from germline, CDR1 is SNHLY and CDR2 is FYNNEI. The CDR3 extends over 15 amino acids. CDR3 in amino acids: CASSGQQGIGGYYTF. CDR3 sequence (DNA): TGTGCCAGCAGTGGCCAACAGGGAATCGGTGGTTACTACACCTTC.

The chain is built from TRBV28 and TRBJ1-1; 10 bases are a match to TRBD1. V shed 4 bases and J 5 bases; nucleotides not matched to a gene: 7. CDR3 length: 15 amino acids. From germline, CDR1 is MDHEN and CDR2 SYDVKM. The CDR3 DNA follows: TGTGCCAGCAGTTCACCGGGACAGGGGCGGACTGAAGCTTTCTTT. Amino acids: CASSSPGQGRTEAFF.

The chain joins TRBV24-1 to TRBJ2-2; 10 bases are shared with TRBD2. V trimming: 3 bases; J trimming: 7 bases; junction bases outside the gene matches: 13. The CDR3 covers 18 residues. Germline V gives CDR1 KGHDR, CDR2 SFDVKD. CDR3 sequence reads: CATSDPTLAGDSGGELFF. The CDR3 coding sequence is TGTGCCACCAGTGATCCAACCCTAGCGGGAGATAGTGGCGGGGAGCTGTTTTTT.

The V call is TRBV6-5, the J call TRBJ2-2; 8 bases map to TRBD1. Trimming took 5 bases from V and 12 from J; bases not matched to a gene: 14. The CDR3 consists of 15 residues. Germline V lookup: CDR1 MNHEY, CDR2 SVGAGI. The CDR3 DNA is TGTGCCAGCAGTAAGGACAGGGCCCTTACCGTGCAGCTGTTTTTT. It codes for CASSKDRALTVQLFF.

This clone came up once. V usage is TRBV28 and J usage is TRBJ1-3; the match to TRBD1 covers 7 bases. V was pared by 6 bases and J by 2 bases, with 4 bases of the junction left unmatched. The CDR3 loop spans 14 amino acids. From germline, CDR1 is MDHEN and CDR2 SYDVKM. CDR3 DNA sequence: TGTGCCAGCAGCTCGGGACAGCCTGGAAACACCATATATTTT. This gives the protein CASSSGQPGNTIYF.

The table lists this clone with a count of one. The V call is TRBV19, the J call TRBJ2-5; 13 nucleotides match TRBD2. V lost 3 bases, J lost 5 bases, and 9 bases stayed unmatched. CDR1 is LNHDA and CDR2 is SQIVND in the germline V gene (reference sequence). The CDR3 runs to 17 residues. The CDR3 loop reads CASSIRGLAGVKETQYF. The CDR3 DNA reads TGTGCCAGTAGTATCCGAGGACTAGCGGGGGTGAAGGAGACCCAGTACTTC.

V usage is TRBV9 and J usage is TRBJ1-2; maybe TRBD1 (6 bases). Germline V CDR1 and CDR2: SGDLS, YYNGEE. This CDR3 has 13 amino acids. V was pared by 4 bases and J by 7 bases, with 14 bases between. CDR3 coding DNA: TGTGCCAGCAGCCCCCGGGGGGCAGGTGGCTACACCTTC. This translates into CASSPRGAGGYTF.

The chain combines TRBV30 with TRBJ1-6; D gene ambiguous. Per germline, CDR1 GTSNPN and CDR2 SVGIG (reference sequence). Trimming removed 8 bases at V and 11 bases at J, with 16 bases between. This CDR3 has 12 amino acids. CDR3: CAGSTRPPPLHF. Written as DNA, the CDR3 is TGTGCCGGGTCGACTCGCCCGCCACCCCTCCACTTT.

To note about this clone: One end of the junction does not line up with germline, which may come from a read error. This rearrangement joins TRBV5-3 to TRBJ1-1; D not certain. TRBV5-3 qualifies as an ORF whose function is uncertain. The CDR3 has 9 residues. CDR3 bases: TGTGCCAGAAGCTCCCCCGGGATCTTT. It codes for CARSSPGIF.

This chain uses TRBV11-2 with TRBJ2-7, with a possible D match to TRBD2 (6 bases). The ends were cut back, 3 bases at V and 3 bases at J, with 9 bases in the middle. In germline, CDR1 is SGHAT, CDR2 FQNNGV. The CDR3 spans 13 residues. This CDR3 reads CASSFGTYYEQYF. DNA of the CDR3: TGTGCCAGCAGCTTTGGGACTTACTACGAGCAGTACTTC.

The rearrangement joins TRBV6-5 to TRBJ1-6, with 7 bases fitting TRBD1. The CDR3 extends over 15 amino acids. The junction had 11 bases not matched to a gene; V was cut back by 6 bases and J by 9 bases. Germline CDR1 and CDR2: MNHEY and SVGAGI. The DNA for the CDR3 is TGTGCCAGCAGACGGTCACAGGGGCGCGCTTCACCCCTCCACTTT. Translating it yields CASRRSQGRASPLHF.

This chain connects TRBV2 to TRBJ2-3; 7 bases align to TRBD1. J lost 3 bases, V lost 6 bases, and 6 bases had no gene match. Germline V gene sequence: CDR1 SNHLY, CDR2 FYNNEI. This CDR3 has 14 amino acids. The CDR3 sequence: CASSELQGTDTQYF. The CDR3 bases are TGTGCCAGCAGCGAATTACAGGGGACAGATACGCAGTATTTT.

V is TRBV7-8 and J is TRBJ2-3; possibly TRBD1 for D (6 bases). This CDR3 spans 13 amino acids. V was cut by 5 bases and J by 8 bases, with 14 bases left in between. Germline CDR1 is SGHVS and CDR2 is FQNEAQ. As DNA, the CDR3 is TGTGCCAGCAGCACCCAAGAACAGGGTACGCAGTATTTT. This translates into CASSTQEQGTQYF. The whole variable domain, filled in from reference TRBV7-8 and TRBJ2-3, reads GAGVSQSPRYKVAKRGQDVALRCDPISGHVSLFWYQQALGQGPEFLTYFQNEAQLDKSGLPSDRFFAERPEGSVSTLKIQRTQQEDSAVYLCASSTQEQGTQYFGPGTRLTVL.